The sequence of this T cell receptor (beta chain) was determined in a study of cytomegalovirus exposure and HLA in healthy donors. The PCR made use of 60 Vbeta and 13 Jbeta primers. Method: immunoSEQ multiplex PCR; TCRdb's copy keeps in-frame clones and lacks some. The table includes more than 100,000 clones, roughly 80% detected once. Germline lookup yields CDR1 SGHVS and CDR2 FNYEAQ. V lost 4 bases, J lost 1 base, and 14 bases lay in between. This CDR3 has 15 amino acids. The sequence came from a woman younger than 45 in good health and CMV-seropositive. V is TRBV7-6 and J is TRBJ2-7; no definite D call. The material sequenced was PBMCs. The CDR3 nucleotides read TGTGCCAGCAGCTGGGCCGACACCTCATCCTACGAGCAGTACTTC. This codes for CASSWADTSSYEQYF.